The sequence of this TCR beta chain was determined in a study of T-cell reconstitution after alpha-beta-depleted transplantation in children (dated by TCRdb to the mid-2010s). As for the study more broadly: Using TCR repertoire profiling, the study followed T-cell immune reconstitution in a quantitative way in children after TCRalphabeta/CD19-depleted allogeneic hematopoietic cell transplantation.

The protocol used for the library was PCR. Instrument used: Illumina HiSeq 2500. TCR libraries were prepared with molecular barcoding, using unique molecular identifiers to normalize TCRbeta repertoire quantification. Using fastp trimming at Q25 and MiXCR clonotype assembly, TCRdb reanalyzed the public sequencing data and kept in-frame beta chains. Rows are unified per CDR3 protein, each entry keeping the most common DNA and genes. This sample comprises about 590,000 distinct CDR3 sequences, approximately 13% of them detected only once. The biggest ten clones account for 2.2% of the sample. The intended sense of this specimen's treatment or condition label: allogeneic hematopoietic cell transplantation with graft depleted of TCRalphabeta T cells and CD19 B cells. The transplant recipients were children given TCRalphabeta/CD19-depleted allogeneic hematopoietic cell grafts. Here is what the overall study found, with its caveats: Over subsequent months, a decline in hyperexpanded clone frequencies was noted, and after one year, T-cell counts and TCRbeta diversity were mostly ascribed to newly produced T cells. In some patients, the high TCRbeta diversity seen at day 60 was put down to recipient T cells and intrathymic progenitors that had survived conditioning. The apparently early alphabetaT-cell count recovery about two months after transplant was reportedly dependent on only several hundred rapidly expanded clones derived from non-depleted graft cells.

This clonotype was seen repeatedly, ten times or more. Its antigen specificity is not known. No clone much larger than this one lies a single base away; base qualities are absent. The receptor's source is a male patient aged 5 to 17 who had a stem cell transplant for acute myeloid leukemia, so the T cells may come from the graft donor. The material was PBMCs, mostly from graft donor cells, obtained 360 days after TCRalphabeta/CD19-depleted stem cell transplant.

In nucleotides, the sequence is TGTGCCAGCAGCCCTGGACTGGGCTACGAGCAGTACTTC. This yields the protein CASSPGLGYEQYF. The chain is assembled from TRBV12-3 or TRBV12-4 and TRBJ2-7; the D gene is perhaps TRBD2, on 5 matching bases. Trimming removed 6 bases from V and 3 bases from J, leaving 12 bases between the germline ends. From cysteine to phenylalanine, the CDR3 is 13 amino acids long. The DNA shown is the 39-base CDR3, in frame from base 1.